Sequencing of this T cell receptor (beta chain) was carried out in a study of blood T cells in healthy people across ages. At the level of the study: Roughly one uniquely barcoded beta molecule per two T cells was captured.

The second PCR ran about 6 to 12 cycles with a sample-barcoded 5' primer and J-beta primers. All cDNA molecules were each tagged by a template-switch adaptor with 12 random nucleotides. All samples gave at least 2.5 million CDR3-containing paired-end reads. Each CDR3 protein gets one entry after TCRdb re-called the 5' RACE reads with MiXCR. The sample lists under 1,000,000 distinct CDR3 sequences; 46% were seen once. This CDR3 region has 16 residues. J gave up 2 bases and V 3 bases, and 7 bases lay outside the gene matches. Germline loops: CDR1 SQVTM, CDR2 ANQGSEA. The genes are TRBV29-1 and TRBJ2-3; 11 bases are a match to TRBD2. The sequencing input was blood. This clonotype originated in an elderly man in good health. The CDR3 bases are TGCAGCGTTGAGACCGGGACTAGCGGATACACAGATACGCAGTATTTT. It encodes CSVETGTSGYTDTQYF.